The rows below give T cell receptor beta chains drawn from one sample of a study of CD8 T cells in ankylosing spondylitis. TCRdb re-called the 5' RACE reads through MiXCR, storing one row per CDR3 protein. The data show roughly 230,000 distinct CDR3 sequences, with under 20% seen just once and around 32% held by the top ten. The sequenced sample was blood, either unsorted or a sorted T cell fraction (not recorded which). These receptors were obtained from a male donor with ankylosing spondylitis or in good health (not recorded which). CDR3s include the opening cysteine and the closing phenylalanine or tryptophan. A D gene is named only where the DNA matches it firmly.

d_call | j_call | v_call | cdr3_aa
TRBD1 | TRBJ2-3 | TRBV4-1 | CASSHTGGTQYF
NA | TRBJ2-2 | TRBV10-3 | CAPKLQGPNTGELFF
NA | TRBJ2-5 | TRBV20-1 | CSARLDGETQYF
TRBD1 | TRBJ2-5 | TRBV27 | CASSLLGQGGKETQYF
NA | TRBJ1-2 | TRBV5-6 | CASSPNRGYTF
NA | TRBJ2-1 | TRBV4-3 | CASSQEMAGRNEQFF
NA | TRBJ2-7 | TRBV4-2 | CASSQDTGMEQYF
NA | TRBJ2-1 | TRBV7-8 | CASSSYMERNNEQFF
NA | TRBJ2-1 | TRBV9 | CASSVSRGREQFF
TRBD1 | TRBJ2-3 | TRBV7-3 | CASSSPDRYTQYF
TRBD1 | TRBJ2-1 | TRBV5-1 | CASSTDRGNEQFF
NA | TRBJ1-1 | TRBV29-1 | CSVEVQVLAFF
NA | TRBJ2-7 | TRBV4-2 | CASSQKGGPIYEQYF
NA | TRBJ2-2 | TRBV6-2/TRBV6-3 | CASGYGELFF
NA | TRBJ2-2 | TRBV7-2 | CASSPNGPTGELFF
TRBD2 | TRBJ2-7 | TRBV19 | CATTSGAGVSYEQYF
NA | TRBJ2-5 | TRBV4-1 | CASSPTRRETQYF
TRBD1 | TRBJ2-7 | TRBV20-1 | CSAREGPGQGDKVLLIYEQYF
NA | TRBJ2-3 | TRBV27 | CASSFVRELTDTQYF
NA | TRBJ2-3 | TRBV3-1 | CASSQVGGSGGDTQYF
TRBD1 | TRBJ1-1 | TRBV7-9 | CASSPSGTGVTEAFF
TRBD2 | TRBJ2-2 | TRBV7-8 | CASSPFEGGPRGELFF
TRBD2 | TRBJ2-5 | TRBV7-9 | CASSLVVGGTGETQYF
TRBD1 | TRBJ2-5 | TRBV6-1 | CASSAGTEETQYF
TRBD1 | TRBJ2-1 | TRBV27 | CASSLLQGMGYNEQFF
NA | TRBJ2-1 | TRBV7-6 | CASSLYSPNEQFF
NA | TRBJ2-2 | TRBV12-3/TRBV12-4 | CASSPGTLSNTGELFF
NA | TRBJ1-5 | TRBV5-6 | CASSLAQGLEPQHF
TRBD1 | TRBJ1-3 | TRBV12-3/TRBV12-4 | CASSGYRTGGEDISGNTIYF
NA | TRBJ2-7 | TRBV11-2 | CASSAWDNSYEQYF
NA | TRBJ2-7 | TRBV29-1 | CSVVLAISYEQYF
TRBD2 | TRBJ2-7 | TRBV4-1 | CASSQEGAGAVYEQYF
TRBD2 | TRBJ2-5 | TRBV6-5 | CASSLAGGRGETQYF
NA | TRBJ2-1 | TRBV7-9 | CASSLGPNNEQFF
TRBD2 | TRBJ2-1 | TRBV4-1 | CASSQDWTSGSPYNEQFF
NA | TRBJ2-7 | TRBV19 | CASSIDFFYEQYF
NA | TRBJ2-7 | TRBV4-2 | CASSQATGISYEQYF
NA | TRBJ2-5 | TRBV15 | CATSRGGHGPKQETQYF
TRBD2 | TRBJ2-2 | TRBV2 | CASSEGTSNTGELFF
TRBD1 | TRBJ1-5 | TRBV4-3 | CASSQATGGGQPQHF
NA | TRBJ1-1 | TRBV5-1 | CASSSVQNTEAFF
TRBD1 | TRBJ2-2 | TRBV29-1 | CSVSGGSGELFF
NA | TRBJ2-7 | TRBV7-6 | CASSLDLLSYEQYF
TRBD2 | TRBJ2-7 | TRBV6-1 | CASSEGLAETYEQYF
NA | TRBJ1-5 | TRBV6-5 | CASSSSGLGRQPQHF
NA | TRBJ2-3 | TRBV13 | CASGLGGLQYF
NA | TRBJ1-5 | TRBV16 | CASSQDSYSNQPQHF
NA | TRBJ1-2 | TRBV4-2 | CASSQEAGGDYYGYTF
NA | TRBJ2-2 | TRBV20-1 | CSARSGVAGELFF
NA | TRBJ2-5 | TRBV11-2 | CASSLDWGRGETQYF
TRBD1 | TRBJ2-5 | TRBV28 | CASSQDRGSETQYF
TRBD2 | TRBJ2-3 | TRBV29-1 | CSVEREDPLPGDTQYF
NA | TRBJ2-3 | TRBV4-3 | CASSQVSTDTQYF
NA | TRBJ1-1 | TRBV29-1 | CSVQGVGANTEAFF
NA | TRBJ2-1 | TRBV10-3 | CAISEWSDISAPNSYNEQFF
TRBD2 | TRBJ2-7 | TRBV29-1 | CSVEDGLAGPFGQYF
NA | TRBJ2-4 | TRBV9 | CASSGSPGEAKNIQYF